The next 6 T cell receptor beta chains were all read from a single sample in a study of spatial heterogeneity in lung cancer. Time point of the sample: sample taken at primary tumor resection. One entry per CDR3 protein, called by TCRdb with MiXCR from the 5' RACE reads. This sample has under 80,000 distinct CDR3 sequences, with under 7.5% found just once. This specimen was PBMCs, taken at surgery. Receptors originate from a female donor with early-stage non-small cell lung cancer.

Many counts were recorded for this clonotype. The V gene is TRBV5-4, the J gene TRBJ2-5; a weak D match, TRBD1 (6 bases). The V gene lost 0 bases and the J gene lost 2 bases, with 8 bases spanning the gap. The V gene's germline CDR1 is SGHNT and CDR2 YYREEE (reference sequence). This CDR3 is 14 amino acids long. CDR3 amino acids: CASSLGQAQETQYF. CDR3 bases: TGTGCCAGCAGCTTGGGACAGGCGCAAGAGACCCAGTACTTC.

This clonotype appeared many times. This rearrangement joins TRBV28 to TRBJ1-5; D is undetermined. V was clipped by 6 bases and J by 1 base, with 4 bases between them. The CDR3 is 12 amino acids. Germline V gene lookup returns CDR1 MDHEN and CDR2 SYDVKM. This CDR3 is CASRPSNQPQHF. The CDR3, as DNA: TGTGCCAGCAGGCCAAGCAATCAGCCCCAGCATTTT.

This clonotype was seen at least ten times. The CDR3 DNA sequence: TGTGCCAGCAGCCGTGGCGCGACAAGAAAGTTGGGGGAGACCCAGTACTTC. Residues: CASSRGATRKLGETQYF. The rearrangement uses TRBV3-1 and TRBJ2-5; D not resolved. Trimming removed 4 bases at V and 5 bases at J, with 23 bases between. Germline lookup yields CDR1 LGHDT and CDR2 YNNKEL (reference sequence). CDR3 length equals 17 residues.

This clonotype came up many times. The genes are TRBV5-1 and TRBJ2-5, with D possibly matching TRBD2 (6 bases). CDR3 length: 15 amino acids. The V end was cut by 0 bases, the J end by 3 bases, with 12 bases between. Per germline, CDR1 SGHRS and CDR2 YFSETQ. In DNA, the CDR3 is TGCGCCAGCAGCTTGGTGGGACTCCGAGAAGAGACCCAGTACTTC. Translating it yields CASSLVGLREETQYF.

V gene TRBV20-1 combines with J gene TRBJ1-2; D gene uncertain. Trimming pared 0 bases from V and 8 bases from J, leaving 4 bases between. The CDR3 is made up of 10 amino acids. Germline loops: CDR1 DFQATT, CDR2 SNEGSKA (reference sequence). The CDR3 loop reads CSAREEGYTF. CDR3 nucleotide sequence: TGCAGTGCTAGAGAGGAGGGCTACACCTTC.

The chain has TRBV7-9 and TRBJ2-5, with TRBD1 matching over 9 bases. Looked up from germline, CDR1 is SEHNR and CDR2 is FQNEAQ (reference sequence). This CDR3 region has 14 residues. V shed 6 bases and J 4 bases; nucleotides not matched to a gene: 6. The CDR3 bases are TGTGCCAGCAGTATTACAGGGGGCGGAGAGACCCAGTACTTC. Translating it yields CASSITGGGETQYF. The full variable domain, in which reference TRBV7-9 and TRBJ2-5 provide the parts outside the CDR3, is DTGVSQNPRHKITKRGQNVTFRCDPISEHNRLYWYRQTLGQGPEFLTYFQNEAQLEKSRLLSDRFSAERPKGSFSTLEIQRTEQGDSAMYLCASSITGGGETQYFGPGTRLLVL.